What follows describes a single T cell receptor beta chain. Addition of UMIs with a 6-nucleotide sample barcode was achieved by template switching. Nested PCRs of roughly 15 and 9 cycles, two in total, were run on TCRalpha and TCRbeta cDNA. TCRdb reworked the 5' RACE reads into one entry per CDR3 protein, no DNA. Here the sample table reports a few hundred thousand distinct CDR3 sequences. These data are taken from a study of monozygotic twins with inflammatory bowel disease. Looked up from germline, CDR1 is SGHTA and CDR2 is FQGNSA. The CDR3 has 15 residues. The sample taken for sequencing was blood. V is TRBV7-2 and J is TRBJ1-5. The sequence came from a human donor with ulcerative colitis or Crohn's disease, or a healthy co-twin of an affected twin (not recorded which). The CDR3 loop reads CASSFQVYADQPQHF.